Listed below are T cell receptor beta chains from one sample, sequenced in a study of identical twins. Using its own MiXCR run on the 5' RACE reads, TCRdb lists one record per CDR3 protein. The table includes about 210,000 distinct CDR3 sequences, less than 10% detected once. What was sequenced was memory (CD45RO+) T cells sorted from blood. Receptor source: a woman between 18 and 29 years old in good health. The CDR3 runs from the conserved cysteine through the conserved F or W. D genes are given only for firm matches. Some rows mark clone size as missing; the rest say once, few, many or name a class of expanded clone.

>TRBJ1-2|.|TRBV24-1|.
CATSDTGRDYGYTF
TGTGCCACCAGTGATACCGGGAGGGACTATGGCTACACCTTC
>TRBJ1-2|many|TRBV12-3/TRBV12-4|TRBD1
CASSGQARYGYTF
TGTGCCAGCTCGGGACAGGCCCGGTATGGCTACACCTTC
>TRBJ2-2|few|TRBV12-5|TRBD2
CASALNSGSATGELFF
TGTGCTAGTGCCCTTAATAGCGGGAGTGCCACCGGGGAGCTGTTTTTT
>TRBJ2-1|.|TRBV3-1|.
CASSQDNGEQFF
TGTGCCAGCAGCCAAGATAACGGTGAGCAGTTCTTC
>TRBJ2-7|few|TRBV7-2|TRBD2
CASSFSGSAYEQYF
TGTGCCAGCAGCTTTAGCGGGAGCGCCTACGAGCAGTACTTC
>TRBJ2-3|few|TRBV5-1|TRBD2
CASSFIAGGGDTQYF
TGCGCCAGCAGCTTCATAGCGGGAGGTGGGGATACGCAGTATTTT
>TRBJ2-1|.|TRBV5-1|TRBD2
CASSAGTSGMYNEKFF
TGCGCCAGCAGCGCCGGGACTAGCGGGATGTACAATGAGAAGTTCTTC
>TRBJ2-1|.|TRBV3-1|TRBD2
CASSSRRLAGGNEQFF
TGTGCCAGCAGTAGTAGACGACTAGCAGGTGGGAATGAGCAGTTCTTC
>TRBJ2-7|many|TRBV10-1|TRBD1
CASSESPGQGPHEQYF
TGCGCCAGCAGTGAGTCCCCGGGACAGGGTCCCCACGAGCAGTACTTC
>TRBJ2-7|many|TRBV6-1|.
CASSSGYYEQYF
TGTGCCAGCAGTTCCGGGTACTACGAGCAGTACTTC
>TRBJ2-3|.|TRBV15|.
CATSRDGQPSDTQYF
TGTGCCACCAGCAGGGATGGGCAGCCTTCAGATACGCAGTATTTT
>TRBJ1-1|few|TRBV11-2|.
CASSRDKNTEAFF
TGTGCCAGCAGCCGGGACAAGAACACTGAAGCTTTCTTT
>TRBJ2-7|many|TRBV30|.
CAWSVGYEQYF
TGTGCCTGGAGTGTCGGCTACGAGCAGTACTTC
>TRBJ2-7|.|TRBV4-1|TRBD1
CASSQDQGQALSPEQYF
TGCGCCAGCAGCCAAGACCAGGGACAGGCCCTGAGTCCCGAGCAGTACTTC
>TRBJ1-1|.|TRBV7-9|.
CASSPQNTEAFF
TGTGCCAGCAGTCCACAGAACACTGAAGCTTTCTTT
>TRBJ2-1|.|TRBV7-2|.
CASSPPPYNEQFF
TGTGCCAGCAGCCCGCCCCCCTACAATGAGCAGTTCTTC
>TRBJ2-3|few|TRBV5-1|.
CASSLAGQTSTDTQYF
TGCGCCAGCAGCTTAGCAGGGCAAACTAGCACAGATACGCAGTATTTT
>TRBJ1-5|many|TRBV10-3|.
CAISDTTADQPQHF
TGTGCCATCAGTGATACCACCGCGGATCAGCCCCAGCATTTT
>TRBJ1-4|few|TRBV6-1|.
CASRLLCCQEKLFF
TGTGCCAGCAGACTTCTCTGTTGTCAGGAAAAACTGTTTTTT
>TRBJ2-1|.|TRBV7-2|TRBD2
CASTQTSGYNEQFF
TGTGCCAGCACCCAGACTAGCGGTTACAATGAGCAGTTCTTC
>TRBJ1-4|few|TRBV11-2|.
CASSLNPKTNEKLFF
TGTGCCAGCAGCCTGAACCCCAAAACTAATGAAAAACTGTTTTTT
>TRBJ2-2|few|TRBV9|.
CASSLDYNTGELFF
TGTGCCAGCAGCCTGGACTACAACACCGGGGAGCTGTTTTTT
>TRBJ2-7|once|TRBV5-6|.
CASSPRGPYEQYF
TGTGCCAGCAGCCCCAGGGGACCCTACGAGCAGTACTTC
>TRBJ2-2|.|TRBV27|.
CASSLITGSVTGELFF
TGTGCCAGCAGTCTAATAACAGGGTCGGTCACCGGGGAGCTGTTTTTT
>TRBJ2-3|few|TRBV7-8|TRBD2
CASSAATSGRVADTQYF
TGTGCCAGCAGCGCAGCGACTAGCGGGAGGGTAGCAGATACGCAGTATTTT
>TRBJ1-1|many|TRBV20-1|TRBD1
CSAYKGQGGTEAFF
TGCAGTGCTTACAAAGGACAGGGAGGGACTGAAGCTTTCTTT
>TRBJ2-5|few|TRBV20-1|.
CSALVPGAWETQYF
TGCAGTGCGCTCGTTCCGGGGGCCTGGGAGACCCAGTACTTC
>TRBJ1-6|few|TRBV19|.
CATQDTFNSPLHF
TGTGCCACTCAAGACACCTTTAATTCACCCCTCCACTTT
>TRBJ2-1|.|TRBV4-3|.
CASSRDPAGAQGHEQFF
TGCGCCAGCAGCCGGGACCCTGCGGGGGCTCAAGGGCATGAGCAGTTCTTC
>TRBJ2-1|.|TRBV7-9|TRBD1
CASSPPGQGSYNEQFF
TGTGCCAGCAGCCCACCGGGACAGGGCTCCTACAATGAGCAGTTCTTC
>TRBJ2-3|.|TRBV4-3|.
CASSQVRTSTDTQYF
TGCGCCAGCAGCCAAGTGCGTACTAGCACAGATACGCAGTATTTT
>TRBJ2-1|few|TRBV20-1|TRBD2
CSAVRTSGYNEQFF
TGCAGTGCGGTCAGGACTAGCGGCTACAATGAGCAGTTCTTC
>TRBJ2-2|many|TRBV3-1|.
CASTRLGGRELFF
TGTGCCAGCACCCGGTTGGGGGGCCGGGAGCTGTTTTTT
>TRBJ2-3|many|TRBV29-1|.
CSVEVEADTQYF
TGCAGCGTTGAAGTGGAGGCAGATACGCAGTATTTT
>TRBJ1-2|few|TRBV10-3|.
CAISGVRGDYGYTF
TGTGCCATCAGCGGGGTCCGAGGCGACTATGGCTACACCTTC
>TRBJ2-7|.|TRBV20-1|TRBD2
CSARDSTGGPYEQYF
TGCAGTGCTAGAGATAGCACGGGAGGACCCTACGAGCAGTACTTC
>TRBJ2-1|many|TRBV3-1|.
CASSQDRGAQYNEQFF
TGTGCCAGCAGCCAAGATCGGGGGGCGCAATACAATGAGCAGTTCTTC
>TRBJ2-3|few|TRBV6-1|.
CASYSLRIDTQYF
TGTGCCAGCTATTCACTTAGGATAGATACGCAGTATTTT
>TRBJ2-3|many|TRBV12-3/TRBV12-4|.
CASQGSWGTDTQYF
TGTGCCTCCCAGGGTTCCTGGGGCACAGATACGCAGTATTTT
>TRBJ2-2|many|TRBV10-2|.
CASSESQGWTGELFF
TGCGCCAGCAGTGAGTCACAGGGATGGACCGGGGAGCTGTTTTTT
>TRBJ1-2|few|TRBV9|.
CASTYRGTDYGYTF
TGTGCCAGCACTTATCGCGGGACGGACTATGGCTACACCTTC
>TRBJ2-2|few|TRBV15|TRBD2
CATSRDKERGELFF
TGTGCCACCAGCAGAGACAAGGAGCGGGGTGAGCTGTTTTTT
>TRBJ2-3|few|TRBV7-2|.
CASSLLGHTQYF
TGTGCCAGCAGCCTCCTCGGGCATACGCAGTATTTT